The clone carrying this T cell receptor (beta chain) was counted only a few times. Its target is unknown. Using its own MiXCR run on the 5' RACE reads, TCRdb lists one record per CDR3 protein. Among roughly 310,000 distinct CDR3 sequences, approximately 16% were seen once, and the ten largest hold approximately 20%. The data were obtained in a study of T-cell memory formation after mild COVID-19. At the level of the study: Clusters of TCRs were largely donor specific.

This CDR3 comprises 15 residues. V gave up 4 bases and J gave up 10 bases; unmatched junction bases: 9. Germline V gene data show CDR1 as SGDLS and CDR2 as YYNGEE. Whole-study findings and limits: Clones shrinking from day 15 to 85 showed even CD4/CD8 mixes; later expanders tilted CD4+.

The TCR comes from a man younger than 35 who had mild COVID-19 (a few samples of this study predate the infection). Cell type and time point are not known. Sequenced: PBMCs or a T cell subset sorted from them (not recorded which). The rearrangement uses TRBV9 and TRBJ1-6; 9 nucleotides agree with TRBD1. CDR3 nucleotides: TGTGCCAGCAGCACATACAGGGGGCTGGGATCACCCCTCCACTTT. Translating gives CASSTYRGLGSPLHF.